Sequencing of this T cell receptor beta chain was carried out in a study of regulatory and conventional T cells in RAG deficiency. Study observations and caveats: Shannon entropy fell and Simpson indices rose in RAG-deficient patients. Treg unique TCR beta sequences were approximately 100-fold fewer in Omenn syndrome and CID/AS patients than controls.

Comments on this clone: Its antigen is still unknown.

Profiling relied on immunoSEQ multiplex PCR, and the TCRdb table lists in-frame clones only, not all of them. The sample lists roughly 30,000 clones, about 89% seen once, with over 0.7% in the top ten. Germline V gene data show CDR1 as SGHDT and CDR2 as YYEEEE. The CDR3 spans 14 residues. V lost 6 bases, J lost 4 bases, and 16 bases lay in between. Genomic DNA came from blood regulatory T cells gated CD4+ CD25-high CD127-low. The same specimen was also included in a second study, on regulatory T cells. That investigation notes: The primer mix had 52 TRBV and 13 TRBJ primers.

The sample comprised Tregs sorted from blood. V and J are TRBV5-6 and TRBJ1-2, with TRBD1 as a possible D gene (6 bases). This receptor was taken from a human donor in good health. CDR3 bases: TGTGCCAGCAACTTAGTCGGACAGACCTATGGCTACACCTTC. It is translated as CASNLVGQTYGYTF.